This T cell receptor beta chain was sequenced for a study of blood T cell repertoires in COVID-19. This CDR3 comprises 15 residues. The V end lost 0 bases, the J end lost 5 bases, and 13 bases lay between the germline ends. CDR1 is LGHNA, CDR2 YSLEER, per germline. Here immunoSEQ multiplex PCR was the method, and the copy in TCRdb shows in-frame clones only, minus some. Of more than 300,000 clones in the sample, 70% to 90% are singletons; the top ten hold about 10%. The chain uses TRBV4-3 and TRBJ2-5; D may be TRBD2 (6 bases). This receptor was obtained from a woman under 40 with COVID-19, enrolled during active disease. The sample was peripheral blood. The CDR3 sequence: CASSQDSRGAETQYF. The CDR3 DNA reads TGCGCCAGCAGCCAAGACTCGCGGGGCGCGGAGACCCAGTACTTC.